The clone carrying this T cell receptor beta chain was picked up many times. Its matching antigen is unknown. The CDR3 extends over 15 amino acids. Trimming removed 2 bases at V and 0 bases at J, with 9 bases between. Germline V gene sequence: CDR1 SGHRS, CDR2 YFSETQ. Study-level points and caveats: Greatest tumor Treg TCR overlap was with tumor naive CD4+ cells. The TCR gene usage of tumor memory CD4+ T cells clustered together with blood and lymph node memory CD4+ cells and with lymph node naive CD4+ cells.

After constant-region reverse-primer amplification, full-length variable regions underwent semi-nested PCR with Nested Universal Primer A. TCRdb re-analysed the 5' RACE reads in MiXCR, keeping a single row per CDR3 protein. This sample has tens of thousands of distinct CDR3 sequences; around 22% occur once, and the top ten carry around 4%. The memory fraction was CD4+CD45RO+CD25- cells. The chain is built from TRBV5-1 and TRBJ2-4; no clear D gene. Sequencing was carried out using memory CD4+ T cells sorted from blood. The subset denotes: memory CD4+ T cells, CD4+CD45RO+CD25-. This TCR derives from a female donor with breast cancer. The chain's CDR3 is CASSFQPQAKNIQYF. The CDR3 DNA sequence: TGCGCCAGCAGCTTCCAACCGCAAGCCAAAAACATTCAGTACTTC.